The sequence of this T cell receptor beta chain was determined in a study of blood T cell repertoires in COVID-19. Study context: Collection of acute and convalescent COVID-19 samples took place in the United States, Italy and Spain.

As processed by the authors: Amplifying reference gene primers gave estimates of nucleated cell counts. The repertoire was sequenced with immunoSEQ multiplex PCR; TCRdb's copy has only in-frame clones and lacks some. The D gene and trimming were derived from the DNA, and the V and J assignments and clone size from that table. Here the sample spans around 320,000 clones, 65% to 90% being singletons. Trimming at V came to 5 bases and at J to 0 bases, leaving 3 bases not matched to a gene. Germline V CDR1 and CDR2: MNHEY, SVGAGI. The CDR3 covers 14 residues. The receptor comes from a human donor in a cohort sampled during active COVID-19. The J gene is TRBJ1-2, the V gene TRBV6-5, with 7 bases aligning to TRBD1. The source material was peripheral blood. CDR3 coding DNA: TGTGCCAGCAGTAACAGGGGAACTAACTATGGCTACACCTTC. Translating gives CASSNRGTNYGYTF.